The 15 T cell receptor beta chains presented below share a single source sample, sequenced in a study of blood T cell repertoires in COVID-19. The table came from immunoSEQ multiplex PCR; TCRdb's copy has only in-frame clones and leaves some out. The data contain approximately 150,000 clones, 79% of them singletons. Sequencing used PBMCs or T cells enriched from blood (not recorded which). The receptors derive from a woman in her 70s in a cohort exposed to, infected with or recovered from COVID-19 (not recorded which).

The chain is built from TRBV6-6 and TRBJ2-1; 10 nucleotides agree with TRBD2. The V segment lost 2 bases and the J segment 10 bases; nucleotides outside the gene matches: 5. Germline CDR1 reads MNHNY; CDR2 reads SVGAGI (reference sequence). The CDR3 runs to 14 residues. The CDR3 coding sequence is TGTGCCAGCAGTTACGAGTTAGCGGGAGGCGAGCAGTTCTTC. It is translated as CASSYELAGGEQFF.

This sequence joins TRBV5-1 and TRBJ2-5; 12 bases are shared with TRBD2. J lost 2 bases, V lost 0 bases, and 5 bases had no gene match. The CDR3 length is 17 residues. CDR1 is SGHRS and CDR2 is YFSETQ in the germline V gene. CDR3 in DNA: TGCGCCAGCAGCTTGGGGGGACTAGCGGGCCTACAAGAGACCCAGTACTTC. It encodes CASSLGGLAGLQETQYF.

V usage is TRBV30 and J usage is TRBJ1-1, with D possibly TRBD1 on 5 matching bases. The CDR3 covers 16 residues. V dropped 0 bases and J dropped 2 bases, with 16 bases sitting between them. Germline lookup yields CDR1 GTSNPN and CDR2 SVGIG (reference sequence). The CDR3 nucleotides are TGTGCCTGGAGTGTACTTGGAGGGACCCATAACACTGAAGCTTTCTTT. This codes for CAWSVLGGTHNTEAFF.

The J gene is TRBJ2-3, the V gene TRBV4-1; TRBD1 is a possible D gene (6 bases). This CDR3 region has 17 residues. The germline CDR1 and CDR2 sequences are MGHRA and YSYEKL. The V end lost 0 bases, the J end lost 3 bases, and 16 bases lay between the germline ends. The CDR3 nucleotides are TGCGCCAGCAGCCAAGATCCTGCGGGCAGGGGTACAGATACGCAGTATTTT. Protein: CASSQDPAGRGTDTQYF.

The chain employs TRBV12-3 or TRBV12-4 and TRBJ2-7; a weak D match, TRBD2 (5 bases). With 3 bases removed from V and 6 bases from J, the gap between germline ends came to 12 bases. The CDR3 contains 13 residues. The CDR3 loop is CASSFGLAGEQYF. CDR3 sequence (DNA): TGTGCCAGCAGTTTCGGTCTAGCTGGCGAGCAGTACTTC.

In this sample, this clone turned up a few times. The V and J genes are TRBV12-3 or TRBV12-4 and TRBJ2-1, with TRBD2 matching 7 bases. Losses at the gene ends were 6 bases for V and 3 bases for J; bases not matched to a gene: 2. The CDR3 length is 13 residues. Here the CDR3 reads CASRLADYNEQFF. CDR3 coding DNA: TGTGCCAGCAGGCTAGCGGACTACAATGAGCAGTTCTTC.

This chain links TRBV7-2 with TRBJ2-3; weak D call: TRBD2 (7 bases). V shed 8 bases and J shed 5 bases, with 17 bases lying between them. Germline values: CDR1 SGHTA, CDR2 FQGNSA. The CDR3 loop spans 14 amino acids. CDR3 nucleotides: TGTGCCAGCGCCTCGGGGGGCGGAGGAGATACGCAGTATTTT. Residues: CASASGGGGDTQYF.

J is TRBJ1-2 and V is TRBV2; no reliable D call. Trimming took 4 bases from V and 2 from J, leaving 8 bases between them. CDR1 SNHLY and CDR2 FYNNEI come from the germline V gene. The CDR3 length is 13 residues. Written as DNA, the CDR3 is TGTGCCAGCAGTGGCGGCGGCAACTATGGCTACACCTTC. The encoded protein is CASSGGGNYGYTF.

CDR3 loop: CASSTETGHYTF. The CDR3 coding sequence is TGCGCCAGCAGCACCGAGACAGGCCACTACACCTTC. This sequence joins TRBV5-1 and TRBJ1-2; possible D gene TRBD1, 6 bases. The germline V and J ends were trimmed by 4 bases and 10 bases, with 14 bases remaining between them. CDR1 and CDR2 from the germline V gene are SGHRS and YFSETQ. The CDR3 consists of 12 residues.

The V call is TRBV5-8, the J call TRBJ2-2; D remains ambiguous. Germline V gene data show CDR1 as SGHTS and CDR2 as YDEGEE. The CDR3 sequence is 13 residues long. V dropped 0 bases and J dropped 3 bases, with 3 bases sitting between them. CDR3 coding DNA: TGTGCCAGCAGCTTGGCTGACACCGGGGAGCTGTTTTTT. It is translated as CASSLADTGELFF.

The CDR3 spells CASSIRLAGGLTDTQYF. DNA for the CDR3: TGTGCCAGCAGCATCCGACTAGCGGGAGGGCTCACAGATACGCAGTATTTT. The chain carries TRBV7-9 and TRBJ2-3, with 14 positions matching TRBD2. V was clipped by 5 bases and J by 2 bases; unmatched bases: 6. There are 17 residues in the CDR3. Germline assignment: CDR1 SEHNR and CDR2 FQNEAQ (reference sequence).

V gene TRBV28 combines with J gene TRBJ2-5; possibly TRBD1 for D (6 bases). The CDR3 loop spans 14 amino acids. Per germline, CDR1 MDHEN and CDR2 SYDVKM. Trimming stripped 7 bases from V and 5 bases from J, with 17 bases between. CDR3 DNA sequence: TGTGCCAGCAAACAGGGTGGCGGTACTGAGACCCAGTACTTC. This codes for CASKQGGGTETQYF.

The V call is TRBV28, the J call TRBJ1-5; tentatively, D is TRBD1 (6 bases). Trimming removed 5 bases from V and 0 bases from J, with 20 bases in between. There are 18 residues in the CDR3. Germline V gene lookup returns CDR1 MDHEN and CDR2 SYDVKM. The CDR3 reads CASSPNSQDRYSNQPQHF. The CDR3 DNA reads TGTGCCAGCAGTCCCAACTCACAGGACAGATATAGCAATCAGCCCCAGCATTTT. The variable domain in full, with the rest retrieved from reference TRBV28 and TRBJ1-5, is DVKVTQSSRYLVKRTGEKVFLECVQDMDHENMFWYRQDPGLGLRLIYFSYDVKMKEKGDIPEGYSVSREKKERFSLILESASTNQTSMYLCASSPNSQDRYSNQPQHFGDGTRLSIL.

The V gene is TRBV2, the J gene TRBJ2-7; no clear D. The CDR3 has 11 amino acids. Trimming took off 5 bases at V and 3 bases at J, with 5 bases between the two ends. Germline lookup yields CDR1 SNHLY and CDR2 FYNNEI. CDR3 sequence: CASSPSYEQYF. The DNA of the CDR3 is TGTGCCAGCAGTCCCAGCTACGAGCAGTACTTC. The full variable domain, with the rest looked up from reference TRBV2 and TRBJ2-7, is EPEVTQTPSHQVTQMGQEVILRCVPISNHLYFYWYRQILGQKVEFLVSFYNNEISEKSEIFDDQFSVERPDGSNFTLKIRSTKLEDSAMYFCASSPSYEQYFGPGTRLTVT.

This clone has at least ten counts. The genes are TRBV3-1 (or the pseudogene TRBV3-2) and TRBJ2-7; TRBD1 might be the D (5 bases). The CDR3 length is 15 residues. The germline V gene has CDR1 LGHDT and CDR2 YNNKEL (reference sequence). V was clipped by 1 base and J by 2 bases, with 12 bases between them. The CDR3 spells CASSQGPGRAYEQYF. DNA of the CDR3: TGTGCCAGCAGCCAAGGCCCTGGCAGGGCCTACGAGCAGTACTTC.